The 31 T cell receptor beta chains reported below all come from one sample, sequenced in a study of OX40 agonist ivuxolimab in advanced cancers. Library creation used the immunoSEQ multiplex PCR assay. TCRdb stores this immuneACCESS table with in-frame sequences only. Part of the clones is absent; in the studies checked, under half of the shortfall reflects unresolved V genes, and no reason is known for the rest. The sample records 80,000 or so clones, about 87% of which are singletons. Together, the top ten hold around 6.6% of the sample. Sequenced material: CD4+ or CD8+ T cells sorted from blood, taken in a trial of the OX40 agonist ivuxolimab. The origin of the receptors is an adult with an advanced solid tumor such as melanoma, head and neck, liver or kidney cancer.

For the CDR3, the DNA is TGTGCCATCGGGGCACGGGGGGGCTCCGGGGAGCTGTTTTTT. Protein sequence: CAIGARGGSGELFF. The rearrangement uses TRBV10-3 and TRBJ2-2; TRBD2 matches 8 bases. Germline assignment: CDR1 ENHRY and CDR2 SYGVKD. The CDR3 consists of 14 residues. J was trimmed by 6 bases and V by 8 bases; bases with no gene match: 8.

This clone occurred a few times. The V and J genes are TRBV30 and TRBJ1-1; perhaps TRBD1 as D (5 bases). CDR1 is GTSNPN, CDR2 SVGIG, per germline (reference sequence). The CDR3 totals 11 residues. V lost 5 bases and J lost 4, with 8 bases in between. CDR3 region: CAWGGGTEAFF. CDR3 nucleotides: TGTGCCTGGGGTGGGGGCACTGAAGCTTTCTTT.

V usage is TRBV2 and J usage is TRBJ2-7; D ambiguous. CDR3 length: 11 residues. Between the trimmed V and J ends, which lost 4 bases and 3 bases, there was a span of 4 bases. CDR1 SNHLY and CDR2 FYNNEI come from the germline V gene. CDR3 loop: CASSGNYEQYF. CDR3 DNA sequence: TGTGCCAGCAGTGGGAACTACGAGCAGTACTTC. The variable domain in full, completed from reference TRBV2 and TRBJ2-7, reads EPEVTQTPSHQVTQMGQEVILRCVPISNHLYFYWYRQILGQKVEFLVSFYNNEISEKSEIFDDQFSVERPDGSNFTLKIRSTKLEDSAMYFCASSGNYEQYFGPGTRLTVT.

The chain uses TRBV4-3 and TRBJ2-5, with 11 bases lining up with TRBD2. V lost 4 bases and J lost 0; bases outside the gene matches: 4. CDR1 is LGHNA, CDR2 YSLEER, per germline. CDR3 size: 16 residues. The CDR3 reads CASSPGTSGYQETQYF. For the CDR3, the DNA is TGCGCCAGCAGCCCAGGGACTAGCGGTTACCAAGAGACCCAGTACTTC.

The J gene is TRBJ2-3, the V gene TRBV11-2; D is unclear. The germline gives CDR1 SGHAT, CDR2 FQNNGV. Trimming took off 0 bases at V and 5 bases at J, with 9 bases between the two ends. The CDR3 covers 14 residues. The CDR3 bases are TGTGCCAGCAGCTTAGATCAAGGTCTAGATACGCAGTATTTT. Translating gives CASSLDQGLDTQYF.

This rearrangement joins TRBV27 to TRBJ1-5, with D hard to call. This CDR3 has 15 residues. Looked up from germline, CDR1 is MNHEY and CDR2 is SMNVEV (reference sequence). V lost 6 bases and J lost 0, with 12 bases in between. The CDR3 DNA reads TGTGCCAGCAGAGGGATGGGCTATAGCAATCAGCCCCAGCATTTT. This codes for CASRGMGYSNQPQHF.

V usage is TRBV6-4 and J usage is TRBJ2-6, with D possibly being TRBD1 or TRBD2 (6 bases each). The CDR3 runs 15 residues. V lost 8 bases and J 0 bases, leaving 11 bases between the germline ends. Germline CDR1 and CDR2: MRHNA and SNTAGT. CDR3 sequence: CASSEGGSGANVLTF. The CDR3 bases are TGTGCCAGCTCAGAGGGGGGCTCTGGGGCCAACGTCCTGACTTTC.

This clone was found once. The gene calls are TRBV7-2 and TRBJ2-7; D possibly matches TRBD1 or TRBD2 (5 bases each). V was cut by 4 bases and J by 8 bases, with 15 bases left in between. This CDR3 is 13 amino acids long. Germline-derived CDR1 and CDR2 are SGHTA and FQGNSA. CDR3 residues: CASSSGDGTKQYF. Here the CDR3 DNA reads TGTGCCAGCAGCTCCGGGGACGGTACGAAGCAGTACTTC.

The rearrangement joins TRBV4-1 to TRBJ2-5; D is ambiguous. The length of the CDR3 is 15 residues. Germline V gives CDR1 MGHRA, CDR2 YSYEKL. The V end lost 1 base, the J end lost 0 bases, and 9 bases lay between the germline ends. CDR3: CASSQVLADQETQYF. CDR3 nucleotides: TGCGCCAGCAGCCAAGTTTTGGCAGACCAAGAGACCCAGTACTTC.

The chain joins TRBV28 to TRBJ2-1; D remains ambiguous. The length of the CDR3 is 11 residues. CDR1 is MDHEN and CDR2 is SYDVKM in the germline V gene. V gave up 2 bases and J gave up 6 bases, with 2 bases separating them. CDR3 DNA sequence: TGTGCCAGCAGTTTACGCAATGAGCAGTTCTTC. The encoded protein is CASSLRNEQFF. Full variable domain (remainder filled in from reference TRBV28 and TRBJ2-1): DVKVTQSSRYLVKRTGEKVFLECVQDMDHENMFWYRQDPGLGLRLIYFSYDVKMKEKGDIPEGYSVSREKKERFSLILESASTNQTSMYLCASSLRNEQFFGPGTRLTVL.

Note on this clone: Other nucleotide sequences in the sample specify the same CDR3. The gene calls are TRBV6-6 and TRBJ1-1; the D gene is possibly TRBD1 (5 bases). Germline V gene data show CDR1 as MNHNY and CDR2 as SVGAGI (reference sequence). Trimming took off 6 bases at V and 4 bases at J, with 15 bases between the two ends. This CDR3 is 14 amino acids long. In nucleotides, the CDR3 is TGTGCCAGCAGAGAACAGGACATTAGCACTGAAGCTTTCTTT. Its translation is CASREQDISTEAFF.

CDR3 residues: CASKTSGRSSYEQYF. As DNA, the CDR3 is TGTGCCAGCAAGACTAGCGGGAGGAGCTCCTACGAGCAGTACTTC. The rearrangement links TRBV2 to TRBJ2-7; 13 bases fit TRBD2. Trimming at V came to 7 bases and at J to 0 bases, leaving 3 bases not matched to a gene. Germline CDR1 reads SNHLY; CDR2 reads FYNNEI. The CDR3 length is 15 residues.

The rearrangement joins TRBV11-3 to TRBJ1-6; TRBD1 might be the D (6 bases). Between the trimmed V and J ends, which lost 0 bases and 9 bases, there was a span of 15 bases. Germline-derived CDR1 and CDR2 are SGHNT and YENEEA. CDR3 size: 16 residues. For the CDR3, the DNA is TGTGCCAGCAGCTTAGATCAAGCGGGGGCGGGTTCACCCCTCCACTTT. Residues: CASSLDQAGAGSPLHF.

This chain links TRBV9 with TRBJ1-2; the D is unclear. This CDR3 has 15 amino acids. V was pared by 3 bases and J by 3 bases, with 15 bases between. Germline V lookup: CDR1 SGDLS, CDR2 YYNGEE. The CDR3 sequence: CASSAASGSYYGYTF. Here the CDR3 DNA reads TGTGCCAGCAGCGCAGCCTCTGGGTCTTACTATGGCTACACCTTC.

The chain joins TRBV7-9 to TRBJ1-2; a weak D match, TRBD1 (5 bases). Deletions cut 5 bases from V and 0 bases from J, with 13 bases between. This CDR3 has 15 residues. Germline CDR1 is SEHNR and CDR2 is FQNEAQ (reference sequence). The CDR3 loop is CASSITGFPNYGYTF. In nucleotides, the CDR3 is TGTGCCAGCAGCATTACAGGTTTTCCTAACTATGGCTACACCTTC.

The J gene is TRBJ1-5, the V gene TRBV5-8, with TRBD1 identical over 7 bases. The CDR3 extends over 16 amino acids. J lost 0 bases, V lost 1 base, and 4 bases had no gene match. Looked up from germline, CDR1 is SGHTS and CDR2 is YDEGEE. The CDR3 DNA sequence: TGTGCCAGCAGCTTGAACAGGGGCCTTAGCAATCAGCCCCAGCATTTT. Protein product: CASSLNRGLSNQPQHF.

This sequence joins TRBV7-2 and TRBJ1-2; possibly TRBD1 for D (6 bases). CDR1 is SGHTA and CDR2 is FQGNSA in the germline V gene. V shed 5 bases and J shed 5 bases, with 9 bases lying between them. The CDR3 loop spans 12 amino acids. CDR3 nucleotide sequence: TGTGCCAGCAGCCCTAGGGGGTATGGCTACACCTTC. It specifies CASSPRGYGYTF.

This clone was detected only once. The V and J genes are TRBV5-4 and TRBJ2-2; 8 bases are shared with TRBD2. J gave up 6 bases and V 1 base, and 5 bases lay outside the gene matches. Per germline, CDR1 SGHNT and CDR2 YYREEE (reference sequence). The CDR3 sequence is 15 residues long. This chain's CDR3 is CASSLSGGMAGELFF. The CDR3 nucleotides are TGTGCCAGCAGCTTGAGCGGGGGAATGGCCGGGGAGCTGTTTTTT.

A single count supports this clone. The genes are TRBV18 and TRBJ2-4, with D possibly TRBD1 on 6 matching bases. Looked up from germline, CDR1 is KGHSH and CDR2 is LQKENI. This CDR3 is 16 amino acids long. V dropped 5 bases and J dropped 0 bases, with 14 bases sitting between them. This CDR3 reads CASSGKDSLAKNIQYF. CDR3 DNA: TGTGCCAGCTCAGGAAAGGACAGCCTAGCCAAAAACATTCAGTACTTC.

The chain is built from TRBV19 and TRBJ2-5; 10 bases match TRBD1. Germline trimming cut 6 bases from V and 5 bases from J; bases unmatched to any gene: 9. Germline V lookup: CDR1 LNHDA, CDR2 SQIVND (reference sequence). CDR3 length: 15 amino acids. The CDR3 DNA follows: TGTGCCAGTAGGGTCCGAGACAGGGGGCCGGAGACCCAGTACTTC. Protein: CASRVRDRGPETQYF.

The CDR3: CASSEDNYGYTF. The CDR3 DNA follows: TGTGCCAGCAGCGAGGACAACTATGGCTACACCTTC. V gene TRBV9 combines with J gene TRBJ1-2; no definite D call. The V end was cut by 3 bases, the J end by 2 bases, with 5 bases between. CDR3 length: 12 residues. Germline CDR1 is SGDLS and CDR2 is YYNGEE.

The chain has TRBV7-2 and TRBJ2-7, with TRBD1 matching 8 bases. Germline loops: CDR1 SGHTA, CDR2 FQGNSA. The V segment lost 2 bases and the J segment 0 bases; nucleotides outside the gene matches: 3. This CDR3 is built from 15 residues. CDR3 nucleotides: TGTGCCAGCAGCTTACATACAGGGGGCTCCTACGAGCAGTACTTC. It is translated as CASSLHTGGSYEQYF.

The rearrangement links TRBV11-2 to TRBJ2-7; D is unresolved. Trimming left V 1 base short and J 4 bases short, with 20 bases between. CDR1 is SGHAT, CDR2 FQNNGV, per germline. This CDR3 comprises 17 residues. The CDR3 coding sequence is TGTGCCAGCAGCTTAGCACGGTACCCCCAGGCCTCATACGAGCAGTACTTC. Encoded protein: CASSLARYPQASYEQYF.

The sample holds a few counts of this clone. The chain recombines TRBV5-1 with TRBJ2-2, with 7 bases lining up with TRBD1. The CDR3 spans 16 residues. The V segment lost 7 bases and the J segment 1 base; nucleotides outside the gene matches: 10. The germline V gene encodes CDR1 SGHRS and CDR2 YFSETQ. The CDR3 sequence is CASQPRGYRNTGELFF. CDR3 coding DNA: TGCGCCAGCCAGCCCAGGGGGTATCGGAACACCGGGGAGCTGTTTTTT.

The chain links TRBV10-3 to TRBJ2-7; no clear D gene. The CDR3 runs 12 residues. The V gene's germline CDR1 is ENHRY and CDR2 SYGVKD. V was trimmed by 4 bases and J by 1 base, leaving 5 bases between them. CDR3 loop: CAISVGSYEQYF. Written as DNA, the CDR3 is TGTGCCATCAGTGTGGGTTCCTACGAGCAGTACTTC.

The V call is TRBV19, the J call TRBJ2-1, with 11 bases aligning to TRBD2. The junction had 10 bases not matched to a gene; V was cut back by 9 bases and J by 9 bases. CDR1 and CDR2 from the germline V gene are LNHDA and SQIVND (reference sequence). CDR3 size: 14 residues. The CDR3 sequence: CARRVDSGGGEQFF. Written as DNA, the CDR3 is TGTGCCAGAAGGGTTGATAGCGGGGGGGGTGAGCAGTTCTTC.

V and J are TRBV19 and TRBJ2-1; D is undetermined. Trimming removed 2 bases from V and 4 bases from J, with 6 bases in between. Germline assignment: CDR1 LNHDA and CDR2 SQIVND (reference sequence). This CDR3 comprises 13 residues. CDR3 amino acids: CASSIQGYNEQFF. Written as DNA, the CDR3 is TGTGCCAGTAGTATACAAGGGTACAATGAGCAGTTCTTC.

The gene calls are TRBV5-1 and TRBJ2-7; D might be TRBD1 (6 bases). This CDR3 spans 15 amino acids. Germline V gene sequence: CDR1 SGHRS, CDR2 YFSETQ. Trimming took off 1 base at V and 3 bases at J, with 14 bases between the two ends. CDR3 amino acids: CASSLTPGHLYEQYF. The CDR3 nucleotides read TGCGCCAGCAGCTTGACCCCGGGACATCTCTACGAGCAGTACTTC.

The chain employs TRBV10-3 and TRBJ1-3; TRBD1 matches 8 bases. CDR1 and CDR2 (germline): ENHRY, SYGVKD. V dropped 8 bases and J dropped 0; count of bases not matched to a gene: 6. CDR3 size: 15 residues. CDR3 residues: CAIQDTGGSGNTIYF. As DNA, the CDR3 is TGTGCCATCCAGGACACAGGGGGCTCTGGAAACACCATATATTTT.

The rearrangement joins TRBV9 to TRBJ2-5, with D hard to call. V gave up 1 base and J gave up 5 bases, with 15 bases separating them. The CDR3 consists of 15 residues. CDR1 and CDR2 from the germline V gene are SGDLS and YYNGEE. CDR3 residues: CASSVRPAREETQYF. DNA for the CDR3: TGTGCCAGCAGCGTAAGGCCGGCCCGCGAGGAGACCCAGTACTTC.

This clone was counted between two and nine times. The chain links TRBV15 to TRBJ2-2; 7 positions agree with TRBD2. The CDR3 has 15 residues. V lost 9 bases and J lost 0; bases outside the gene matches: 7. The germline V gene encodes CDR1 LNHNV and CDR2 YYDKDF (reference sequence). The CDR3 region is CATGKGTTNTGELFF. The CDR3 bases are TGTGCCACGGGTAAAGGGACTACGAACACCGGGGAGCTGTTTTTT.